Below are 16 T cell receptor beta chains sequenced from a single sample in a study of cytomegalovirus exposure and HLA in healthy donors. Primers included in the PCR were 60 Vbeta and 13 Jbeta primers. TCRdb keeps only in-frame clones here, not all; method: immunoSEQ multiplex PCR. The table lists 100,000 to 150,000 clones, roughly four fifths of them singletons. Sample: PBMCs. The receptors were gathered from a woman aged 40 to 49 in good health and CMV-seronegative.

The chain combines TRBV2 with TRBJ2-5; maybe TRBD2 (6 bases). The CDR3 extends over 12 amino acids. V lost 6 bases and J lost 5, with 10 bases in between. From germline, CDR1 is SNHLY and CDR2 FYNNEI. This chain's CDR3 is CASRGTWETQYF. The CDR3 DNA follows: TGTGCCAGCAGGGGGACTTGGGAGACCCAGTACTTC.

This chain connects TRBV10-3 to TRBJ2-2; the D gene is possibly TRBD1 (5 bases). V lost 8 bases, J lost 3 bases, and 13 bases lay in between. The CDR3 consists of 14 residues. Germline CDR1 ENHRY, CDR2 SYGVKD. The DNA of the CDR3 is TGTGCCATCGGCAGGGAAAGGGACACCGGGGAGCTGTTTTTT. This translates into CAIGRERDTGELFF.

This clone was picked up a small number of times. The V gene is TRBV6-4, the J gene TRBJ2-2; 7 nucleotides align to TRBD2. Germline V gene lookup returns CDR1 MRHNA and CDR2 SNTAGT. The CDR3 spans 14 residues. Losses at the gene ends were 3 bases for V and 3 bases for J; bases not matched to a gene: 1. The CDR3 DNA reads as TGTGCCAGCAGTGAACGGGGGGACACCGGGGAGCTGTTTTTT. This sequence encodes CASSERGDTGELFF.

The chain links TRBV29-1 to TRBJ2-5; no reliable D call. V was trimmed by 4 bases and J by 11 bases, leaving 14 bases between them. CDR3 length: 11 residues. In germline, CDR1 is SQVTM, CDR2 ANQGSEA. CDR3 loop: CSVGAPTEQYF. In nucleotides, the CDR3 is TGCAGCGTTGGGGCACCCACTGAGCAGTACTTC.

This chain links TRBV9 with TRBJ2-5; 11 bases align to TRBD2. The germline V gene has CDR1 SGDLS and CDR2 YYNGEE. V lost 1 base to trimming and J lost 5 bases; unmatched junction nucleotides: 4. This CDR3 has 15 residues. In DNA, the CDR3 is TGTGCCAGCAGCGTAACTAGCGGGAGAGTGGAGACCCAGTACTTC. It is translated as CASSVTSGRVETQYF. The whole variable domain, remainder taken from reference TRBV9 and TRBJ2-5, is DSGVTQTPKHLITATGQRVTLRCSPRSGDLSVYWYQQSLDQGLQFLIQYYNGEERAKGNILERFSAQQFPDLHSELNLSSLELGDSALYFCASSVTSGRVETQYFGPGTRLLVL.

The chain has TRBV4-3 and TRBJ1-5; D not certain. The CDR3 is made up of 14 amino acids. The V gene's germline CDR1 is LGHNA and CDR2 YSLEER. The ends were cut back, 2 bases at V and 2 bases at J, with 7 bases in the middle. Written as DNA, the CDR3 is TGCGCCAGCAGCCAACACTCTGGCAATCAGCCCCAGCATTTT. Translating gives CASSQHSGNQPQHF.

The chain has TRBV7-2 and TRBJ2-7; possibly TRBD2 for D (6 bases). Trimming left V 1 base short and J 4 bases short, with 14 bases between. This CDR3 spans 15 amino acids. CDR1 is SGHTA and CDR2 is FQGNSA in the germline V gene. The CDR3 here is CASSLDGGTRYEQYF. The CDR3 bases are TGTGCCAGCAGCTTAGATGGCGGGACCAGGTACGAGCAGTACTTC.

J is TRBJ1-2 and V is TRBV4-1, with a possible D match to TRBD1 (5 bases). The CDR3 is 15 amino acids. CDR1 is MGHRA and CDR2 is YSYEKL in the germline V gene. Trimming shortened V by 6 bases and J by 8 bases, and 22 bases separated the two germline ends. The CDR3 region is CASSPSRMGHGGYTF. The DNA for the CDR3 is TGCGCCAGCAGTCCAAGTCGCATGGGGCACGGGGGCTACACCTTC.

The rearrangement links TRBV19 to TRBJ1-5, with a tentative D call TRBD1 (5 bases). Germline CDR1 reads LNHDA; CDR2 reads SQIVND (reference sequence). This CDR3 has 13 residues. Trimming took 5 bases from V and 4 from J, leaving 9 bases between them. CDR3 sequence reads: CASSRGGNQPQHF. The CDR3 DNA reads as TGTGCCAGTAGTCGCGGGGGGAATCAGCCCCAGCATTTT. Looking up the rest from reference TRBV19 and TRBJ1-5 gives the full variable domain: DGGITQSPKYLFRKEGQNVTLSCEQNLNHDAMYWYRQDPGQGLRLIYYSQIVNDFQKGDIAEGYSVSREKKESFPLTVTSAQKNPTAFYLCASSRGGNQPQHFGDGTRLSIL.

Written as DNA, the CDR3 is TGTGCCAGTAGTATAGTGGCAGGGGGTCAGCCCCAGCATTTT. This encodes CASSIVAGGQPQHF. This chain uses TRBV19 with TRBJ1-5; 7 bases match TRBD1. From germline, CDR1 is LNHDA and CDR2 SQIVND (reference sequence). The trim removed 1 base at V and 6 bases at J, leaving 3 bases unmatched. The CDR3 contains 14 residues.

CDR3 amino acids: CAWSKRGKKGYGYTF. DNA of the CDR3: TGTGCCTGGAGTAAACGCGGGAAGAAGGGGTATGGCTACACCTTC. This rearrangement joins TRBV30 to TRBJ1-2, with D perhaps matching TRBD1 (5 bases). The CDR3 spans 15 residues. With 2 bases removed from V and 5 bases from J, the gap between germline ends came to 18 bases. Germline CDR1 GTSNPN, CDR2 SVGIG (reference sequence).

The chain carries TRBV11-3 and TRBJ2-1; 15 bases agree with TRBD2. J gave up 6 bases and V 4 bases, and 13 bases lay outside the gene matches. CDR3 length: 19 residues. CDR1 and CDR2 (germline): SGHNT, YENEEA. This CDR3 reads CASSSSLRTSGRARNEQFF. The CDR3 DNA follows: TGTGCCAGCAGCTCCAGCCTCAGGACTAGCGGGAGGGCGCGCAATGAGCAGTTCTTC.

The chain has TRBV7-6 and TRBJ2-5, with TRBD2 identical over 10 bases. Germline loops: CDR1 SGHVS, CDR2 FNYEAQ. V trimming: 4 bases; J trimming: 0 bases; junction bases outside the gene matches: 2. The CDR3 is 15 residues long. Here the CDR3 DNA reads TGTGCCAGCAGCTCTGGACTAGCGGACCAAGAGACCCAGTACTTC. The encoded protein is CASSSGLADQETQYF.

This chain uses TRBV18 with TRBJ1-1; 7 nucleotides agree with TRBD1. The germline CDR1 and CDR2 sequences are KGHSH and LQKENI. After removal of 2 bases from V and 5 bases from J, the junction contained 11 bases not matched to a gene. This CDR3 has 16 amino acids. The CDR3 loop reads CASSPKDRARGTEAFF. CDR3 DNA sequence: TGTGCCAGCTCACCAAAAGACAGGGCGAGAGGGACTGAAGCTTTCTTT.

J is TRBJ2-7 and V is TRBV6-4; maybe TRBD2 (6 bases). CDR3 length equals 14 residues. Trimming cost V 3 bases and J 2 bases, with 11 bases left between them. Germline V gene lookup returns CDR1 MRHNA and CDR2 SNTAGT. The CDR3 DNA is TGTGCCAGCAGTGAGGGTAGCGGCCCCTACGAGCAGTACTTC. This translates into CASSEGSGPYEQYF.

The DNA for the CDR3 is TGCGCCAGCAGCGGGACAGGGGGATCCTACGAGCAGTACTTC. Translation: CASSGTGGSYEQYF. This sequence joins TRBV5-1 and TRBJ2-7, with 11 bases identical to TRBD1. CDR1 and CDR2 from the germline V gene are SGHRS and YFSETQ. Trimming took 4 bases from V and 1 from J; bases not matched to a gene: 1. The CDR3 sequence is 14 residues long.